This T cell receptor beta chain is from a study of blood T cells in healthy people across ages. This CDR3 spans 19 amino acids. Germline V lookup: CDR1 SGHNT, CDR2 YYREEE (reference sequence). This clonotype was seen ten or more times. Its antigen is as yet unknown. One end of the junction does not line up with germline, which may come from a read error. The second PCR ran about 7 to 12 cycles with a sample-barcoded 5' primer and J-beta primers. Sequencing recovered at least 2.5 million CDR3-containing paired-end reads from each sample. TCRdb itself ran the 5' RACE reads through MiXCR, one entry per CDR3 protein. The sample records about 1.6 million distinct CDR3 sequences, about 31% being singletons. The study, taken as a whole, reports: In older individuals, TCR beta diversity per million T cells was lower, falling roughly linearly with age.

Peripheral blood, around 9.4 milliliters per donor, was collected. The clonotype originates from a woman in her twenties or thirties in good health. Sequencing input: blood. The rearrangement uses TRBV5-4 and TRBJ2-2, with D perhaps TRBD2 (5 bases). The CDR3 region is CASSLIPVTITANTGERFF. The CDR3 DNA is TGTGCCAGCAGCTTGATTCCTGTGACCATTACCGCGAACACCGGGGAGCGGTTTTTT.